These 14 T cell receptor beta chains share one sample of origin, sequenced in a study of cytomegalovirus exposure and HLA in healthy donors. A multiplex PCR was run with 60 Vbeta primers and 13 Jbeta primers. Using immunoSEQ multiplex PCR, the repertoire was profiled, and TCRdb retains in-frame clones only, with some absent. The table includes 180,000 or so clones, roughly 10% detected once. Sequencing was performed on PBMCs. The receptors here all came from a woman in her thirties in good health and CMV-seropositive.

This clone has only a few counts. The chain links TRBV5-1 to TRBJ1-2, with D possibly being TRBD1 (5 bases). The germline gives CDR1 SGHRS, CDR2 YFSETQ. This CDR3 region has 14 residues. V shed 2 bases and J shed 1 base, with 9 bases lying between them. Written as DNA, the CDR3 is TGCGCCAGCAGCTTCCGGGACTTTAACTATGGCTACACCTTC. Translating gives CASSFRDFNYGYTF.

The gene calls are TRBV6-5 and TRBJ2-5, with 8 bases matching TRBD2. This CDR3 is built from 16 residues. Looked up from germline, CDR1 is MNHEY and CDR2 is SVGAGI. The J segment lost 1 base and the V segment lost 8 bases, leaving 12 bases of the junction unmatched. This chain's CDR3 is CASRSILREGQETQYF. CDR3 coding DNA: TGTGCCAGCCGTTCAATCCTCCGGGAGGGCCAAGAGACCCAGTACTTC.

V and J are TRBV27 and TRBJ2-7; TRBD2 is a possible D gene (6 bases). There are 14 residues in the CDR3. Germline V lookup: CDR1 MNHEY, CDR2 SMNVEV (reference sequence). V lost 7 bases and J lost 0, with 13 bases in between. The CDR3 sequence: CASTESGFSYEQYF. The CDR3 DNA reads as TGTGCCAGCACCGAAAGCGGGTTCTCCTACGAGCAGTACTTC.

The rearrangement uses TRBV4-2 and TRBJ1-3; TRBD1 is a possible D gene (5 bases). The CDR3 runs 19 residues. The V gene lost 1 base and the J gene lost 4 bases, with 23 bases spanning the gap. Germline CDR1 is LGHNA and CDR2 is YNFKEQ. The CDR3 loop reads CASSQASLSPRAGGNTIYF. The DNA for the CDR3 is TGTGCCAGCAGCCAAGCATCTCTAAGCCCCAGGGCTGGGGGAAACACCATATATTTT.

In this sample, this clone turned up a few times. This chain joins TRBV10-1 and TRBJ2-3, with TRBD2 matching 15 bases. CDR3 length: 14 amino acids. V was pared by 11 bases and J by 3 bases, with 3 bases of the junction left unmatched. Germline CDR1 is WNHNN and CDR2 is SYGVQD (reference sequence). This CDR3 reads CARGLAGGTDTQYF. The CDR3 DNA sequence: TGCGCCCGCGGACTAGCGGGAGGGACAGATACGCAGTATTTT.

The chain employs TRBV2 and TRBJ2-7, with D hard to call. CDR3 length equals 10 residues. Trimming removed 4 bases at V and 4 bases at J, with 2 bases between. Germline assignment: CDR1 SNHLY and CDR2 FYNNEI. The CDR3 loop reads CASSAYEQYF. In DNA form, the CDR3 reads TGTGCCAGCAGTGCTTACGAGCAGTACTTC.

The table lists this clone with a few counts. J is TRBJ2-7 and V is TRBV11-1; the D is unclear. The length of the CDR3 is 14 residues. The germline V gene encodes CDR1 SGHAT and CDR2 FQDESV (reference sequence). V gave up 3 bases and J gave up 4 bases, with 13 bases separating them. The CDR3 sequence: CASSFRLDEYEQYF. The DNA of the CDR3 is TGTGCCAGCAGCTTCCGCCTAGATGAGTACGAGCAGTACTTC.

This chain links TRBV19 with TRBJ1-2; D is unclear. Germline CDR1 reads LNHDA; CDR2 reads SQIVND (reference sequence). The CDR3 is 15 residues long. V was clipped by 6 bases and J by 4 bases, with 18 bases between them. CDR3 loop: CASRRPGNLGYGYTF. CDR3 nucleotides: TGTGCCAGTAGGCGTCCGGGTAACTTAGGCTATGGCTACACCTTC.

This clone was recorded a few times. The chain recombines TRBV25-1 with TRBJ2-7; 9 bases agree with TRBD1. This CDR3 has 14 residues. CDR1 is MGHDK and CDR2 is SYGVNS in the germline V gene. V lost 8 bases, J lost 2 bases, and 7 bases stayed unmatched. CDR3 loop: CASDRGDFTYEQYF. CDR3 sequence (DNA): TGTGCCAGCGACAGGGGGGACTTTACCTACGAGCAGTACTTC.

V usage is TRBV25-1 and J usage is TRBJ2-1, with a possible D match to TRBD2 (5 bases). This CDR3 contains 13 residues. V lost 11 bases and J 2 bases, leaving 13 bases between the germline ends. The germline CDR1 and CDR2 sequences are MGHDK and SYGVNS. As DNA, the CDR3 is TGTGCCCCCCCAGCGGCTACCTACAATGAGCAGTTCTTC. Translating it yields CAPPAATYNEQFF.

To note about this clone: The sample has other DNA sequences that encode this CDR3 too. The J gene is TRBJ2-7, the V gene TRBV30; TRBD1 matches at 11 bases. The CDR3 sequence is 13 residues long. The V gene's germline CDR1 is GTSNPN and CDR2 SVGIG (reference sequence). The V gene end was trimmed by 3 bases and the J gene end by 4 bases; junction bases not matched to a gene: 2. CDR3 coding DNA: TGTGCCTGGAGAGGACAGGGGGCATACGAGCAGTACTTC. Its translation is CAWRGQGAYEQYF.

The J gene is TRBJ1-1, the V gene TRBV7-9; no definite D call. The CDR3 spans 12 residues. The germline V gene encodes CDR1 SEHNR and CDR2 FQNEAQ (reference sequence). Trimming took off 4 bases at V and 3 bases at J, with 6 bases between the two ends. The CDR3 DNA is TGTGCCAGCAGCTCTGGCTACACTGAAGCTTTCTTT. It yields the protein CASSSGYTEAFF.

This chain joins TRBV5-1 and TRBJ2-5; TRBD2 aligns across 10 bases. From germline, CDR1 is SGHRS and CDR2 YFSETQ. V was clipped by 0 bases and J by 3 bases; unmatched bases: 2. The CDR3 loop spans 15 amino acids. The CDR3 is CASSLGSGRKETQYF. The CDR3 nucleotides read TGCGCCAGCAGCTTGGGTAGCGGGAGGAAAGAGACCCAGTACTTC.

This clone was found a few times. The chain recombines TRBV27 with TRBJ1-1; D perhaps matches TRBD1 (6 bases). Germline V lookup: CDR1 MNHEY, CDR2 SMNVEV (reference sequence). V was clipped by 5 bases and J by 1 base, with 8 bases between them. The CDR3 has 13 residues. CDR3 sequence reads: CASSPTGNTEAFF. Written as DNA, the CDR3 is TGTGCCAGCAGTCCGACAGGGAACACTGAAGCTTTCTTT.